This T cell receptor beta chain derives from a study of CD8 T cells in ankylosing spondylitis. Whole-study results and caveats: Peripheral blood samples showed relatively rare disease-linked clones, and these clones were CD8+. Reportedly, matched ankylosing spondylitis synovial fluid was significantly enriched for disease-linked clones. Earlier studies detected some motif variants in reactive arthritis synovial fluid and blood. A TCR beta motif of several highly homologous variants seemed to mark ankylosing spondylitis blood.

This clonotype was detected a few times. Its antigen is not known. Germline V lookup: CDR1 PRHDT, CDR2 FYEKMQ (reference sequence). V lost 5 bases and J lost 2; bases outside the gene matches: 8. The CDR3 loop spans 15 amino acids. Generation of TCR beta libraries employed quantitative 5'-RACE incorporating molecular barcodes. One entry per CDR3 protein results from TCRdb running MiXCR on the 5' RACE reads. The sample records about 400,000 distinct CDR3 sequences, 20% to 25% being singletons. Sequencing used blood, either unsorted or a sorted T cell fraction (not recorded which). The clonotype originates from a male donor with ankylosing spondylitis. The chain uses TRBV13 and TRBJ2-7; 8 nucleotides line up with TRBD2. In DNA, the CDR3 is TGTGCCAGCAGCAAGGGACTAGGGAACACCTACGAGCAGTACTTC. As protein: CASSKGLGNTYEQYF. Using reference TRBV13 and TRBJ2-7 for the parts outside the CDR3, the full variable domain is AAGVIQSPRHLIKEKRETATLKCYPIPRHDTVYWYQQGPGQDPQFLISFYEKMQSDKGSIPDRFSAQQFSDYHSELNMSSLELGDSALYFCASSKGLGNTYEQYFGPGTRLTVT.